This entry is about one TCR beta chain. The antigen is undetermined. Other DNA sequences in the sample encode the same CDR3. The sample belongs to a study of shared clonotypes between healthy human individuals. As for the study in general: The cohort comprised a couple of women and a few men. Their ages spanned 18 to 49 years. The study, taken as a whole, reports: Rarefaction showed sorted-subset sequencing was incomplete despite large depth.

Each sample came from a Caucasian adult donor living in Nashville, Tennessee. Partitioning of CD4+ cells yielded a CD45RA+ naive subset and a CD45RA-negative memory subset. Sequencing used immunoSEQ multiplex PCR; TCRdb keeps in-frame clones, though not all of them. The sample has some 2,100,000 clones; approximately 96% are singletons. The sequenced sample consisted of naive CD4+ T cells sorted from blood. Subset here: CD45RA+ positively selected. The clonotype originates from a man aged 18-30 years in good health.

The CDR3 reads CASSLGQGNYGYTF. CDR3 sequence (DNA): TGTGCCAGCAGCTTAGGACAGGGAAACTATGGCTACACCTTC. The chain employs TRBV7-8 and TRBJ1-2, with TRBD1 identical over 7 bases. CDR1 and CDR2 from the germline V gene are SGHVS and FQNEAQ. This CDR3 has 14 amino acids. V trimming: 1 base; J trimming: 2 bases; junction bases outside the gene matches: 1.